The present TCR beta chain was sequenced within a study of T-cell reconstitution after alpha-beta-depleted transplantation in children (dated by TCRdb to between 2015 and 2016). Describing the broader study: Using TCR repertoire profiling, the study followed T-cell immune reconstitution in a quantitative way in children after TCRalphabeta/CD19-depleted allogeneic hematopoietic cell transplantation.

Spanning cysteine to phenylalanine, the CDR3 consists of 12 amino acids. The retained sequence is limited to the CDR3, 36 bases, with the frame set at the first base. Deletion took 8 bases off V and 5 bases off J, with a span of 12 bases between the germline ends. CDR1 and CDR2 are read off the germline V gene as SNHLY and FYNNEI. To note about this clonotype: This receptor's antigen is unknown. No base-level quality is on record; no much larger clone is a single base apart.

The library was built by means of PCR. Sequencing took place on an Illumina HiSeq 2500. TCR libraries were prepared with molecular barcoding, using unique molecular identifiers to normalize TCRbeta repertoire quantification. Through fastp at Q25 and MiXCR, TCRdb rebuilt clones from the public reads, retaining in-frame beta chains. Rows merge per CDR3 protein into single entries with the most common DNA and genes. Within this sample are a few hundred thousand distinct CDR3 sequences, with around 19% of them counted one time only. 3% to 3.5% of the sample rests with the top ten. Recombination joined TRBV2 with TRBJ1-2; TRBD1 is perhaps the D gene, given 5 matching bases. The sample here was PBMCs from the stem cell graft donor, taken from the stem cell graft. The clonotype comes from a human donor who donated a stem cell graft to a child with acute lymphoblastic leukemia. The CDR3 protein: CASSGFEYGYTF. The nucleotides are TGTGCCAGCTCAGGGTTTGAGTATGGCTACACCTTC.